The 19 T cell receptor beta chains below were found in one sample sequenced in a study of T cell responses to AZD1222 COVID-19 vaccine. TCRdb keeps only in-frame clones here, not all; method: immunoSEQ multiplex PCR. The sample contains about 150,000 clones, roughly 90% of which appear only once. The sample in question was peripheral blood, obtained 28 days after the second AZD1222 dose. Receptor source: an adult who received the AZD1222 COVID-19 vaccine.

The CDR3 protein is CASSLASGGGSGANVLTF. CDR3 DNA: TGCGCCAGCAGCTTGGCCTCGGGCGGGGGCTCTGGGGCCAACGTCCTGACTTTC. J is TRBJ2-6 and V is TRBV5-1; 7 bases align to TRBD2. Trimming took 0 bases from V and 0 from J; bases not matched to a gene: 6. Per the germline V gene, CDR1 is SGHRS and CDR2 is YFSETQ. The CDR3 is made up of 18 amino acids.

The rearrangement joins TRBV4-3 to TRBJ1-4; no firm D call. The V end was cut by 4 bases, the J end by 3 bases, with 9 bases between. The CDR3 length is 14 residues. Germline assignment: CDR1 LGHNA and CDR2 YSLEER. The CDR3 loop reads CASSLIRANEKLFF. The CDR3 DNA sequence: TGCGCCAGCAGCCTCATAAGGGCTAATGAAAAACTGTTTTTT.

This clone was detected a few times. The genes are TRBV11-1 and TRBJ2-7; D might be TRBD1 (6 bases). Trimming cost V 5 bases and J 1 base, with 18 bases left between them. CDR3 length: 16 amino acids. Germline V gene data show CDR1 as SGHAT and CDR2 as FQDESV (reference sequence). The CDR3 region has the DNA TGTGCCAGCAGCCCCCCCACAGGGTATCGGTCCTACGAGCAGTACTTC. Protein sequence: CASSPPTGYRSYEQYF.

The genes are TRBV2 and TRBJ2-2; possibly TRBD2 for D (6 bases). Per germline, CDR1 SNHLY and CDR2 FYNNEI. V was shortened by 7 bases and J by 1 base, with 19 bases between the two germline ends. The CDR3 is made up of 17 amino acids. The CDR3 DNA reads TGTGCCAGCACCGGCGGGGACGCCCCCTTGAACACCGGGGAGCTGTTTTTT. Residues: CASTGGDAPLNTGELFF.

This clone was counted a single time. This chain joins TRBV5-4 and TRBJ1-1; 9 nucleotides match TRBD1. V trimming: 0 bases; J trimming: 2 bases; junction bases outside the gene matches: 11. Germline CDR1 SGHNT, CDR2 YYREEE (reference sequence). The CDR3 spans 18 residues. The CDR3 spells CASSLGGQGGIFNTEAFF. Written as DNA, the CDR3 is TGTGCCAGCAGCTTGGGGGGACAGGGTGGGATATTTAACACTGAAGCTTTCTTT.

The rearrangement joins TRBV7-9 to TRBJ2-7, with D tentatively TRBD1 (6 bases). Trimming removed 5 bases from V and 0 bases from J, with 11 bases in between. The CDR3 is 14 residues long. Germline CDR1 reads SEHNR; CDR2 reads FQNEAQ (reference sequence). Here the CDR3 DNA reads TGTGCCAGCAGCCTGGGACAAAACTCCTACGAGCAGTACTTC. Amino acids: CASSLGQNSYEQYF.

This chain uses TRBV27 with TRBJ1-2, with D perhaps TRBD1 (6 bases). Germline-derived CDR1 and CDR2 are MNHEY and SMNVEV (reference sequence). The CDR3 has 13 amino acids. V was cut by 2 bases and J by 8 bases, with 12 bases left in between. The CDR3: CASSLGGLEGYTF. CDR3 DNA sequence: TGTGCCAGCAGTTTAGGGGGGCTCGAAGGCTACACCTTC.

The sample holds one count of this clone. The DNA for the CDR3 is TGTGCCAGTAGCTCCAGGGTTTTTCGGGAGACCCAGTACTTC. It yields the protein CASSSRVFRETQYF. The genes are TRBV19 and TRBJ2-5, with D possibly being TRBD1 (5 bases). The length of the CDR3 is 14 residues. V was trimmed by 6 bases and J by 5 bases, leaving 16 bases between them. Per the germline V gene, CDR1 is LNHDA and CDR2 is SQIVND (reference sequence).

The rearrangement joins TRBV7-8 to TRBJ1-5; D remains ambiguous. With 5 bases removed from V and 2 bases from J, the gap between germline ends came to 7 bases. Germline V lookup: CDR1 SGHVS, CDR2 FQNEAQ. The CDR3 is 13 residues long. CDR3: CASSPSGNQPQHF. CDR3 in DNA: TGTGCCAGCAGCCCCTCAGGCAATCAGCCCCAGCATTTT.

This chain connects TRBV14 to TRBJ1-1; no firm D call. Germline CDR1 reads SGHDN; CDR2 reads FVKESK. The CDR3 runs to 13 residues. V lost 4 bases and J 8 bases, leaving 14 bases between the germline ends. The CDR3 sequence is CASSRWTSGEAFF. In DNA form, the CDR3 reads TGTGCCAGCAGCCGCTGGACCTCGGGGGAAGCTTTCTTT.

This chain connects TRBV24-1 to TRBJ1-1, with TRBD1 matching over 8 bases. This CDR3 spans 14 amino acids. V lost 4 bases, J lost 1 base, and 1 base stayed unmatched. Germline V gene lookup returns CDR1 KGHDR and CDR2 SFDVKD. CDR3 amino acids: CATSETGGNTEAFF. DNA for the CDR3: TGTGCCACCAGTGAAACAGGGGGGAACACTGAAGCTTTCTTT.

This chain joins TRBV6-5 and TRBJ1-2, with TRBD1 identical over 10 bases. Germline assignment: CDR1 MNHEY and CDR2 SVGAGI. The ends lost 6 bases at V and 3 bases at J; junction bases unmatched: 7. The CDR3 has 15 amino acids. CDR3 sequence: CASSGGDRGHYGYTF. The CDR3 DNA reads as TGTGCCAGCAGCGGGGGGGACAGGGGTCACTATGGCTACACCTTC.

The CDR3 bases are TGTGCCAGCAGTGAACCGGGTCCGGGGAACACCATATATTTT. Protein sequence: CASSEPGPGNTIYF. The rearrangement links TRBV6-1 to TRBJ1-3, with unresolved D. The length of the CDR3 is 14 residues. Germline loops: CDR1 MNHNS, CDR2 SASEGT. Deletions cut 2 bases from V and 7 bases from J, with 12 bases between.

The count of this clone is one. This sequence joins TRBV28 and TRBJ1-1, with D hard to call. V was pared by 3 bases and J by 1 base, with 9 bases between. The CDR3 has 14 amino acids. CDR1 and CDR2 from the germline V gene are MDHEN and SYDVKM. CDR3 in amino acids: CASSFGLGNTEAFF. In nucleotides, the CDR3 is TGTGCCAGCAGTTTCGGTTTGGGGAACACTGAAGCTTTCTTT.

The gene calls are TRBV7-3 and TRBJ1-1, with D possibly TRBD1 on 5 matching bases. Trimming removed 8 bases at V and 1 base at J, with 11 bases between. Germline loops: CDR1 SGHTA, CDR2 FQGTGA. The CDR3 loop spans 13 amino acids. CDR3 nucleotides: TGTGCCAGCTCGCAACAGGCGAACACTGAAGCTTTCTTT. Protein: CASSQQANTEAFF.

The V call is TRBV15, the J call TRBJ1-4, with 7 bases aligning to TRBD1. This CDR3 is built from 15 residues. J was trimmed by 2 bases and V by 7 bases; bases with no gene match: 7. Germline assignment: CDR1 LNHNV and CDR2 YYDKDF (reference sequence). The CDR3 DNA is TGTGCCACCAACCGACAGGGAGCTACTAATGAAAAACTGTTTTTT. Translating gives CATNRQGATNEKLFF.

CDR3 protein: CASSPRDRGSSYNSPLHF. The CDR3, as DNA: TGTGCCAGCTCCCCCCGGGACAGGGGGAGCTCCTATAATTCACCCCTCCACTTT. The chain is built from TRBV18 and TRBJ1-6, with 11 positions matching TRBD1. Germline V lookup: CDR1 KGHSH, CDR2 LQKENI. The CDR3 sequence is 18 residues long. The V gene end was trimmed by 6 bases and the J gene end by 0 bases; junction bases not matched to a gene: 7.

The chain combines TRBV5-1 with TRBJ2-6; D is ambiguous. There are 13 residues in the CDR3. Germline V gene sequence: CDR1 SGHRS, CDR2 YFSETQ. With 4 bases removed from V and 4 bases from J, the gap between germline ends came to 6 bases. The CDR3 here is CASSPRGANVLTF. Here the CDR3 DNA reads TGCGCCAGCAGCCCTAGAGGGGCCAACGTCCTGACTTTC.

This clone has just a few counts. This sequence joins TRBV6-2 or TRBV6-3 and TRBJ1-1, with D tentatively TRBD1 (5 bases). The germline V gene encodes CDR1 MNHEY and CDR2 SVGEGT. Trimming stripped 2 bases from V and 5 bases from J, with 9 bases between. The CDR3 is made up of 13 amino acids. CDR3 region: CASSYGGWTEAFF. CDR3 bases: TGTGCCAGCAGTTACGGGGGTTGGACTGAAGCTTTCTTT.